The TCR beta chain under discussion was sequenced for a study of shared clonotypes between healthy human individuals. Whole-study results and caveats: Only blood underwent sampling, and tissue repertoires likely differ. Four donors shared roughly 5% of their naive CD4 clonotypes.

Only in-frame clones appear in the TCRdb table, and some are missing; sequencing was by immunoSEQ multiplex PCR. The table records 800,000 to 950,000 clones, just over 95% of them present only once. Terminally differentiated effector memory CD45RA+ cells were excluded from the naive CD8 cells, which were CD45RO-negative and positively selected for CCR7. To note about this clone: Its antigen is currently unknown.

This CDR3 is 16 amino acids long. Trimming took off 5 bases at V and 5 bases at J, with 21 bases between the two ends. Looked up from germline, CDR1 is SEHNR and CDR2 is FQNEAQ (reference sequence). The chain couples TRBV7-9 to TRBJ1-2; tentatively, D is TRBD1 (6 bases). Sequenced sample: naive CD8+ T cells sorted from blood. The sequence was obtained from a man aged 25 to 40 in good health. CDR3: CASSPLPQGLSYGYTF. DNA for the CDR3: TGTGCCAGCAGCCCTTTACCTCAGGGGCTCTCGTATGGCTACACCTTC.